This T cell receptor beta chain was found in a study of T cell responses to AZD1222 COVID-19 vaccine. The study, taken as a whole, reports: After the peak T cell response, and only then, were repertoires sampled. Just a handful of people given AZD1222 tested seropositive at baseline.

Details on this clone: The antigen is unknown.

CDR3 size: 16 residues. V shed 0 bases and J shed 5 bases, with 16 bases lying between them. Germline V gene sequence: CDR1 LGHDT, CDR2 YNNKEL (reference sequence). Measured with immunoSEQ multiplex PCR; TCRdb has only the in-frame clones, and not every one. The profile covers about 56,000 clones, with approximately 85% appearing a single time and approximately 16% taken by the ten largest. Sample: peripheral blood, taken on day 0 of AZD1222 vaccination. J is TRBJ2-5 and V is TRBV3-1 (or the pseudogene TRBV3-2); D may be TRBD1 (7 bases). The source of this sequence is an adult in good health. The CDR3 protein is CASSQDLGAGGETQYF. The CDR3 DNA is TGTGCCAGCAGCCAAGATCTGGGGGCAGGGGGGGAGACCCAGTACTTC.